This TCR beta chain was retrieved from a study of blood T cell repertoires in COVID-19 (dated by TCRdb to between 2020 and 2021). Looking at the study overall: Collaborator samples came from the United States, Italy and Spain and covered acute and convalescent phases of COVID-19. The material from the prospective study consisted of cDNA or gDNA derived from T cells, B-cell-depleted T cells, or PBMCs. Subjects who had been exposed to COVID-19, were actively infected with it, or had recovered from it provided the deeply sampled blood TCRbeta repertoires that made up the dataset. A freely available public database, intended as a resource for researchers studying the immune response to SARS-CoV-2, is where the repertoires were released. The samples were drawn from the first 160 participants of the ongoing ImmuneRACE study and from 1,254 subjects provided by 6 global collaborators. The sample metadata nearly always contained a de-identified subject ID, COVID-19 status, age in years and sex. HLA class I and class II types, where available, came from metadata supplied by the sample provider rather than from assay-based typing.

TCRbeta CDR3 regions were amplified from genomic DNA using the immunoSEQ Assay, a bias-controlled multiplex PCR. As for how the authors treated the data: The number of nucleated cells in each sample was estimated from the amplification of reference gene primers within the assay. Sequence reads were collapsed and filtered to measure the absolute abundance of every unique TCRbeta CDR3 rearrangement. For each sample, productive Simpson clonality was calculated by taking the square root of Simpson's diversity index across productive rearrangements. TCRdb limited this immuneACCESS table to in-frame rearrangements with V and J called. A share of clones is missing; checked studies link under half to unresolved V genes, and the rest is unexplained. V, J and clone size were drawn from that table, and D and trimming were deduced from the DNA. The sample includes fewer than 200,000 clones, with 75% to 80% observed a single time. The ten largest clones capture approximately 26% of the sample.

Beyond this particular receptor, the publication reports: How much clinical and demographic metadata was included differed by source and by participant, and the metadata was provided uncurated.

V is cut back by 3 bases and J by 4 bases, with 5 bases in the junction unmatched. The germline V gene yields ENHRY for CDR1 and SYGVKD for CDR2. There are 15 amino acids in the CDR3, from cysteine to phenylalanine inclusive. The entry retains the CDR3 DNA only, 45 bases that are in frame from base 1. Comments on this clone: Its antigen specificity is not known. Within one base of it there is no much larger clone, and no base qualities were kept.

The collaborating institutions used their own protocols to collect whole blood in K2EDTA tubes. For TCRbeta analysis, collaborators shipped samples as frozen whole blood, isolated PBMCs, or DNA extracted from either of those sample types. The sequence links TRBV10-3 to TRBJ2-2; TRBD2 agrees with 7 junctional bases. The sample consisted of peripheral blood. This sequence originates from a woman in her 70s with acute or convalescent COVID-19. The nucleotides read TGTGCCATCAGTGAACGCGGGAGCCCCACCGGGGAGCTGTTTTTT. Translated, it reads CAISERGSPTGELFF.